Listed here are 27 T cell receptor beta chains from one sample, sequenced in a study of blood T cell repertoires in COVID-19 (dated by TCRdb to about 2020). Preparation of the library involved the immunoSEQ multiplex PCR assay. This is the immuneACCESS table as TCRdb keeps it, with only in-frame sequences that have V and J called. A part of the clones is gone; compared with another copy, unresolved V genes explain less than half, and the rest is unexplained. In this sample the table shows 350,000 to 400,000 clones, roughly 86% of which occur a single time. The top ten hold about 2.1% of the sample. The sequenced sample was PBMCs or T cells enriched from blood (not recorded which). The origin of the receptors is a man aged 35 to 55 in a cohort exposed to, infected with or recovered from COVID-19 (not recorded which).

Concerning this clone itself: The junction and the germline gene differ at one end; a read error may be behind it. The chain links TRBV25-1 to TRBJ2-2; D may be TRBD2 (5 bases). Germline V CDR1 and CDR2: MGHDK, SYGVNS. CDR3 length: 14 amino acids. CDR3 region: CASSDSRITGELFF. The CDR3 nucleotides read TGTGCCAGCAGTGATTCTCGGATCACCGGGGAACTGTTTTTT. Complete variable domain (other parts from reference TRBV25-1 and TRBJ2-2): EADIYQTPRYLVIGTGKKITLECSQTMGHDKMYWYQQDPGMELHLIHYSYGVNSTEKGDLSSESTVSRIRTEHFPLTLESARPSHTSQYLCASSDSRITGELFFGEGSRLTVL.

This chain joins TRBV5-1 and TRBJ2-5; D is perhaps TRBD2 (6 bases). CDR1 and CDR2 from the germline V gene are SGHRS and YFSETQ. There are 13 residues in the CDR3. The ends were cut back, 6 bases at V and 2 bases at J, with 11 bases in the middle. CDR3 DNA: TGCGCCAGCAACTCCGGGACTCAAGAGACCCAGTACTTC. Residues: CASNSGTQETQYF.

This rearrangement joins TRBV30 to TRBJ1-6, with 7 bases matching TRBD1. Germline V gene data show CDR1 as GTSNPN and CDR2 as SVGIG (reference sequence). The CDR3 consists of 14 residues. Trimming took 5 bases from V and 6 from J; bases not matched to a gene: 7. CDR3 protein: CAWGTGVINSPLHF. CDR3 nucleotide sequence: TGTGCCTGGGGCACAGGGGTTATTAATTCACCCCTCCACTTT.

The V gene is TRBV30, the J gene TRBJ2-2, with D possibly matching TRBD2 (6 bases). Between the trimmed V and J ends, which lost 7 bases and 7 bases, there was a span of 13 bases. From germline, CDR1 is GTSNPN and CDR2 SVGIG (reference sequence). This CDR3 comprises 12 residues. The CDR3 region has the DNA TGTGCCTTGATGTACGGGGGCGGGGAGCTGTTTTTT. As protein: CALMYGGGELFF.

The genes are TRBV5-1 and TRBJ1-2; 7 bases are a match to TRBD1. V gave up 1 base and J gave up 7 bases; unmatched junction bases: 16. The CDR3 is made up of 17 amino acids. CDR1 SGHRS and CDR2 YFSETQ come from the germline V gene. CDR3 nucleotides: TGCGCCAGCAGCTTGTCTTCACCTACAGGGGCTGGCCGTGGCTACACCTTC. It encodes CASSLSSPTGAGRGYTF.

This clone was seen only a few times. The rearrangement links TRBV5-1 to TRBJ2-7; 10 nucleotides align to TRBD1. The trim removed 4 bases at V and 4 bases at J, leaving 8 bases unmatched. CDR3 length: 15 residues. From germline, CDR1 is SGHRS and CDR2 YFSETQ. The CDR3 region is CASSNDRGLGYEQYF. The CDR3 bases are TGCGCCAGCAGCAACGACAGGGGGCTAGGGTACGAGCAGTACTTC.

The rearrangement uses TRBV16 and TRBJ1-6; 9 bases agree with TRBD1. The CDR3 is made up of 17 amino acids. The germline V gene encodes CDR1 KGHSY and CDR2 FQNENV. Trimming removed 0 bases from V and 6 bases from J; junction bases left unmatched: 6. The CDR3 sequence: CASSQSVMDRGNSPLHF. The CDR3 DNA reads TGTGCCAGCAGCCAATCGGTCATGGACAGGGGTAATTCACCCCTCCACTTT.

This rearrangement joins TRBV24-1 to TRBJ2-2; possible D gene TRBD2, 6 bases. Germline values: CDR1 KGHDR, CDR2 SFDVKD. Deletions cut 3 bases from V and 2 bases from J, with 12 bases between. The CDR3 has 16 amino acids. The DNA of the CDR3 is TGTGCCACCAGTGATGGGCGCGGGGCTAACACCGGGGAGCTGTTTTTT. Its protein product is CATSDGRGANTGELFF.

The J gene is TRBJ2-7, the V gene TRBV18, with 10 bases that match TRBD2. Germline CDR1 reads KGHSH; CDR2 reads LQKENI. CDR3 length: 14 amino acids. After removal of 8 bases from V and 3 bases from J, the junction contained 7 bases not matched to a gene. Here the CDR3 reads CASTGTSASYEQYF. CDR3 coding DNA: TGTGCCAGCACGGGGACTAGCGCTAGCTACGAGCAGTACTTC.

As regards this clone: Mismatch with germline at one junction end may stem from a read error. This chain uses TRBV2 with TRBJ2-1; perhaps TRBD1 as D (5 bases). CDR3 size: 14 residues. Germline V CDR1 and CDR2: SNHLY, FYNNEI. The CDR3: CASSEAQHRGEQFF. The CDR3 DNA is TGTGCCAGCAGCGAAGCGCAACATAGGGGTGAGCAGTTCTTC. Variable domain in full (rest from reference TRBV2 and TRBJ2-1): EPEVTQTPSHQVTQMGQEVILRCVPISNHLYFYWYRQILGQKVEFLVSFYNNEISEKSEIFDDQFSVERPDGSNFTLKIRSTKLEDSAMYFCASSEAQHRGEQFFGPGTRLTVL.

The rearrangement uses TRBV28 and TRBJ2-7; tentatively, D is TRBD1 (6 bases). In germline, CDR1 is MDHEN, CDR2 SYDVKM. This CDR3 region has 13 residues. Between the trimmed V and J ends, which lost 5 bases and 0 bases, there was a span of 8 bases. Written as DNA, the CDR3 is TGTGCCAGCAGTGGGACACCCTCCTACGAGCAGTACTTC. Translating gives CASSGTPSYEQYF.

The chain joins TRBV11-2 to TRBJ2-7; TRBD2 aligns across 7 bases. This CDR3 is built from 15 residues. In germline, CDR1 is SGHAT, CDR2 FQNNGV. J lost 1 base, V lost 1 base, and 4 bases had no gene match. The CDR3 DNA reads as TGTGCCAGCAGCTTAGCAGCGGGACCTTCCTACGAGCAGTACTTC. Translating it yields CASSLAAGPSYEQYF.

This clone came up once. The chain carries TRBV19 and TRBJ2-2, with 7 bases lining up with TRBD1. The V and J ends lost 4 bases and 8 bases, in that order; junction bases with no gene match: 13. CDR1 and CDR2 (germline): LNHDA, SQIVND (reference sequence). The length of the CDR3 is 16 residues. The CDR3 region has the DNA TGTGCCAGTAGTAGAAGTTCCCAGAGGGGGCGTGGGGAGCTGTTTTTT. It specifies CASSRSSQRGRGELFF.

CDR3 in DNA: TGTGCCAGCAGCCAATCAGGGGACCGGTCCTACGAGCAGTACTTC. Translated, it gives CASSQSGDRSYEQYF. The rearrangement uses TRBV7-9 and TRBJ2-7, with TRBD1 as a possible D gene (6 bases). V dropped 5 bases and J dropped 1 base, with 15 bases sitting between them. In germline, CDR1 is SEHNR, CDR2 FQNEAQ (reference sequence). The CDR3 has 15 amino acids.

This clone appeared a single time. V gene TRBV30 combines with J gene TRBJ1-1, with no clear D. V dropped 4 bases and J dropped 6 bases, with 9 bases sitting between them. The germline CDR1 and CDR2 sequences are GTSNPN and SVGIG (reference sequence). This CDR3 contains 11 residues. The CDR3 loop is CAWTQAAEAFF. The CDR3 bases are TGTGCCTGGACGCAGGCCGCTGAAGCTTTCTTT.

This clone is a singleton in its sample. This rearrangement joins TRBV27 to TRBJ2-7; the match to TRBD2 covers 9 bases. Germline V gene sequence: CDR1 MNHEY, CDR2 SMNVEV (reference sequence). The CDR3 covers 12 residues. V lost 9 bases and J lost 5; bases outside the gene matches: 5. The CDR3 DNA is TGTGCCAGTGGACTAGCGAGGCACGAGCAGTACTTC. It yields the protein CASGLARHEQYF.

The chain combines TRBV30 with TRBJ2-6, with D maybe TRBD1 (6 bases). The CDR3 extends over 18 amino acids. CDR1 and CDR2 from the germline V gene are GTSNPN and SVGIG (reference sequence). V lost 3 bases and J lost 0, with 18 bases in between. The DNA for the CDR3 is TGTGCCTGGAGCAAGGACAGAAATATTTTCTCTGGGGCCAACGTCCTGACTTTC. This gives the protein CAWSKDRNIFSGANVLTF. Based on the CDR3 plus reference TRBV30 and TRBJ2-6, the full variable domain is SQTIHQWPATLVQPVGSPLSLECTVEGTSNPNLYWYRQAAGRGLQLLFYSVGIGQISSEVPQNLSASRPQDRQFILSSKKLLLSDSGFYLCAWSKDRNIFSGANVLTFGAGSRLTVL.

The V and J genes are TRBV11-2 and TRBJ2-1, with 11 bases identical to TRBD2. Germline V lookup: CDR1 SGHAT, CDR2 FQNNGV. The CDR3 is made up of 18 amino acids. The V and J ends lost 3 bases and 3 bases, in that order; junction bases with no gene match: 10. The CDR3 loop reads CASSFLPQLAGVYNEQFF. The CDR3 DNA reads TGTGCCAGCAGCTTCCTCCCCCAACTAGCGGGAGTCTACAATGAGCAGTTCTTC. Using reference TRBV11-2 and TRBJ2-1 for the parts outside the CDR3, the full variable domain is EAGVAQSPRYKIIEKRQSVAFWCNPISGHATLYWYQQILGQGPKLLIQFQNNGVVDDSQLPKDRFSAERLKGVDSTLKIQPAKLEDSAVYLCASSFLPQLAGVYNEQFFGPGTRLTVL.

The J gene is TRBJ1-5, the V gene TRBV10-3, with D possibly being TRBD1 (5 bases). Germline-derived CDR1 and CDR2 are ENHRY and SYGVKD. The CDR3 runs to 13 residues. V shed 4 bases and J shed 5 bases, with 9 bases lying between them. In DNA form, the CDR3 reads TGTGCCATCAGTGGCCAGGGCGATCAGCCCCAGCATTTT. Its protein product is CAISGQGDQPQHF.

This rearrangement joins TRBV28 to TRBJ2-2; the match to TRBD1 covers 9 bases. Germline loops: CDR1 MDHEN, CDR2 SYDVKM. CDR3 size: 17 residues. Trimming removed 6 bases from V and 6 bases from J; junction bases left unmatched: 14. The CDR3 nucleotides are TGTGCCAGCAGCCCTCCACCCGGGACAGGGAGTTCCGGGGAGCTGTTTTTT. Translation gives CASSPPPGTGSSGELFF.

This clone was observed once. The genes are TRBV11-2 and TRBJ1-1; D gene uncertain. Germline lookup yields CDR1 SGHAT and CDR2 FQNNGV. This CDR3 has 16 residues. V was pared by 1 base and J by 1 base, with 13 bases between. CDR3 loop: CASSLGSRNQNTEAFF. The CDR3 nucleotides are TGTGCCAGCAGCTTAGGTTCCAGAAACCAGAACACTGAAGCTTTCTTT. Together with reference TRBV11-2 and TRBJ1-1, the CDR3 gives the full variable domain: EAGVAQSPRYKIIEKRQSVAFWCNPISGHATLYWYQQILGQGPKLLIQFQNNGVVDDSQLPKDRFSAERLKGVDSTLKIQPAKLEDSAVYLCASSLGSRNQNTEAFFGQGTRLTVV.

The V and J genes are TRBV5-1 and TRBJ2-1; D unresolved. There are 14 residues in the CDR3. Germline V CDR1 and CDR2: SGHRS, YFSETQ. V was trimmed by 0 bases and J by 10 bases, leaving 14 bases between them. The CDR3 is CASSLANPGIEQFF. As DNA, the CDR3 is TGCGCCAGCAGCTTGGCCAATCCTGGCATCGAGCAGTTCTTC.

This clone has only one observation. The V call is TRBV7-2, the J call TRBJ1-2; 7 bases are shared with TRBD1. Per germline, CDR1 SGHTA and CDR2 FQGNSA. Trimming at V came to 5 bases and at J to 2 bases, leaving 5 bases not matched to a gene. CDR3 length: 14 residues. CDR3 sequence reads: CASSRGQANYGYTF. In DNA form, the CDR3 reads TGTGCCAGCAGCCGCGGACAGGCCAACTATGGCTACACCTTC. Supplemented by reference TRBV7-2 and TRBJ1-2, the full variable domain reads GAGVSQSPSNKVTEKGKDVELRCDPISGHTALYWYRQSLGQGLEFLIYFQGNSAPDKSGLPSDRFSAERTGGSVSTLTIQRTQQEDSAVYLCASSRGQANYGYTFGSGTRLTVV.

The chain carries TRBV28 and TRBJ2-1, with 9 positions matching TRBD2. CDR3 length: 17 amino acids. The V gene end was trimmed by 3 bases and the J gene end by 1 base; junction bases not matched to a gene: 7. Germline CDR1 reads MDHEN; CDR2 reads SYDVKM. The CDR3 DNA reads TGTGCCAGCAGTTTTGCGAGCGGGAGGTCTTCCTACAATGAGCAGTTCTTC. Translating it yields CASSFASGRSSYNEQFF.

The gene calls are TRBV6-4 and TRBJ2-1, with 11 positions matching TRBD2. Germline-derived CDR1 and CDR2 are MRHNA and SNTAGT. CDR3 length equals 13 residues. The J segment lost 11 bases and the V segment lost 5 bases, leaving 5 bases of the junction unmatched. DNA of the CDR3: TGTGCCAGCAGTTTTAGCGGGAGGGAACAGCAGTTCTTC. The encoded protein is CASSFSGREQQFF.

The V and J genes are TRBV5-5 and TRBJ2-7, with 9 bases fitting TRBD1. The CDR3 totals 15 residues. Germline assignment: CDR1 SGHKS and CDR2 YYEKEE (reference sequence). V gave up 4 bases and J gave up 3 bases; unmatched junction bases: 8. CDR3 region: CASSPPGTGIYEQYF. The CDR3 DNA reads TGTGCCAGCAGCCCCCCGGGGACAGGGATCTACGAGCAGTACTTC. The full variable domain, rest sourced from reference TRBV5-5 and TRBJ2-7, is DAGVTQSPTHLIKTRGQQVTLRCSPISGHKSVSWYQQVLGQGPQFIFQYYEKEERGRGNFPDRFSARQFPNYSSELNVNALLLGDSALYLCASSPPGTGIYEQYFGPGTRLTVT.

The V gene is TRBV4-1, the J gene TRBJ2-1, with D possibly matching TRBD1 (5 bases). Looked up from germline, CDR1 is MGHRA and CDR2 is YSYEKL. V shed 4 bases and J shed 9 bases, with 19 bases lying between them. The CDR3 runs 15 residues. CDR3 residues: CASSPQRTFRGEQFF. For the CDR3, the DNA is TGCGCCAGCAGCCCCCAGAGGACCTTTAGGGGTGAGCAGTTCTTC.